This T cell receptor beta chain was recorded in a study of blood T cell repertoires in COVID-19. In the study overall: Sites in the United States, Italy and Spain provided acute and convalescent COVID-19 samples. T cells, B-cell-depleted T cells, or PBMCs provided the cDNA or gDNA that served as material.

The length of the CDR3 is 15 residues. The V and J ends lost 6 bases and 2 bases respectively, with 15 bases between them. CDR1 MNHEY and CDR2 SVGAGI come from the germline V gene. Original data processing: Reference gene primers were amplified, and this amplification served to estimate nucleated cell counts. Generated by immunoSEQ multiplex PCR, the TCRdb table keeps only in-frame clones and is missing some. V and J calls and clone size are given by that table; D and trimming were obtained from the DNA. The table lists a few hundred thousand clones, around 89% of them singletons. In Seattle, patients joined the study during active infection and were tracked longitudinally.

The sequenced sample consisted of peripheral blood. The chain uses TRBV6-5 and TRBJ2-3; D remains unclear. The sequence was obtained from a woman between 45 and 65 years old with COVID-19, enrolled during active disease. CDR3 region: CASSPRVVPTDTQYF. The CDR3 DNA reads TGTGCCAGCAGCCCGCGTGTAGTTCCCACAGATACGCAGTATTTT.